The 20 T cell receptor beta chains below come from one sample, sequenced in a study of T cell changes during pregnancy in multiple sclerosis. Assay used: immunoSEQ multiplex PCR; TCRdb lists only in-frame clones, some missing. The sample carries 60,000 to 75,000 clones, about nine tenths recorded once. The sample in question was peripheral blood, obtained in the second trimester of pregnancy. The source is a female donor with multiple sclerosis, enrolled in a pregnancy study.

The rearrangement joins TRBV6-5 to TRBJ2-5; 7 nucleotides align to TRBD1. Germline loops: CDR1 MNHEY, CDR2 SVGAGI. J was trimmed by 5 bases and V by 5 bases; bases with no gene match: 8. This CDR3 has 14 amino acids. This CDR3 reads CASSGEGAIETQYF. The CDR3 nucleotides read TGTGCCAGCAGTGGAGAGGGGGCTATTGAGACCCAGTACTTC.

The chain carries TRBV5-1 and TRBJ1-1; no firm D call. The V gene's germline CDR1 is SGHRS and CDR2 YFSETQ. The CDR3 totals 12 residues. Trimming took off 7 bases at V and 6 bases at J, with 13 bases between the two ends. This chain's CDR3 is CASRDGEAEAFF. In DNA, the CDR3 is TGCGCCAGCCGGGATGGGGAGGCTGAAGCTTTCTTT.

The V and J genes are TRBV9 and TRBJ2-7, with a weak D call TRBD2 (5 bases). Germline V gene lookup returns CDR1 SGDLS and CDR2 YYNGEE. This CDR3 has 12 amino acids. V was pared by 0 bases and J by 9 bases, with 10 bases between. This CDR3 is CASSVVEGTQYF. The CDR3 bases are TGTGCCAGCAGCGTAGTTGAGGGAACGCAGTACTTC.

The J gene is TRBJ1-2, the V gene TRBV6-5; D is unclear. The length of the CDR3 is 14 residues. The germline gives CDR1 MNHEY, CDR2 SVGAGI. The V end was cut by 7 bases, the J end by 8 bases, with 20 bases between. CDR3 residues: CASTKRSPRFGYTF. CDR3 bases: TGTGCCAGCACCAAGCGGTCACCCAGGTTCGGCTACACCTTC.

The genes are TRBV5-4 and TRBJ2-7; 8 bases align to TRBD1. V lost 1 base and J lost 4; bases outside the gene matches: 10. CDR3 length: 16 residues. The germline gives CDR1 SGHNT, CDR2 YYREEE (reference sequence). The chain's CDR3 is CASSLFMGQAMYEQYF. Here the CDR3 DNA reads TGTGCCAGCAGCTTGTTTATGGGACAGGCTATGTACGAGCAGTACTTC.

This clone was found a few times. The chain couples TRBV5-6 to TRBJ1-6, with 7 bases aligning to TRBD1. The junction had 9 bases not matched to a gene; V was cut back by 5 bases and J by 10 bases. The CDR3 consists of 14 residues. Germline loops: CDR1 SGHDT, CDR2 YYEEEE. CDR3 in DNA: TGTGCCAGCAGAAAACGACAGGGTGTCTCACCCCTCCACTTT. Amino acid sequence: CASRKRQGVSPLHF. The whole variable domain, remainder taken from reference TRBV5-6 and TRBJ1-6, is DAGVTQSPTHLIKTRGQQVTLRCSPKSGHDTVSWYQQALGQGPQFIFQYYEEEERQRGNFPDRFSGHQFPNYSSELNVNALLLGDSALYLCASRKRQGVSPLHFGNGTRLTVT.

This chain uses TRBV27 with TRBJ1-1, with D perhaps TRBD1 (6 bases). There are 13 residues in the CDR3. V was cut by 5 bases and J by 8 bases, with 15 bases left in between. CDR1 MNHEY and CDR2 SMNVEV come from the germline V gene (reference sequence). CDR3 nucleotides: TGTGCCAGCAGTACCGGGACAACCCAGGAAGCTTTCTTT. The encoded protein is CASSTGTTQEAFF.

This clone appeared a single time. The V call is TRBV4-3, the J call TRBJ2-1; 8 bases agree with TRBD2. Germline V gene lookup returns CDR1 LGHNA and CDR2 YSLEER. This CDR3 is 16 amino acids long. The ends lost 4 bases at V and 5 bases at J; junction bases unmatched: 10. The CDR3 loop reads CASSLFSGGVDNEQFF. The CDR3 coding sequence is TGCGCCAGCAGCCTGTTTTCGGGGGGGGTAGACAATGAGCAGTTCTTC.

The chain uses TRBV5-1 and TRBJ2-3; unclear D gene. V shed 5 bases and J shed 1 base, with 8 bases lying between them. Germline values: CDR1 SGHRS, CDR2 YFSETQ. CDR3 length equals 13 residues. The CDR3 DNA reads TGCGCCAGCAGTTTTGGGCGCACAGATACGCAGTATTTT. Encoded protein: CASSFGRTDTQYF.

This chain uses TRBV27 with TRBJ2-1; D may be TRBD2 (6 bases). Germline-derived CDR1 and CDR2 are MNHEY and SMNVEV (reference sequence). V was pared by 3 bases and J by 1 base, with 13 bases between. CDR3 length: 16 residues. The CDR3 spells CASSFRAGSSYNEQFF. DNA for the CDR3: TGTGCCAGCAGTTTCAGGGCGGGGTCGTCCTACAATGAGCAGTTCTTC.

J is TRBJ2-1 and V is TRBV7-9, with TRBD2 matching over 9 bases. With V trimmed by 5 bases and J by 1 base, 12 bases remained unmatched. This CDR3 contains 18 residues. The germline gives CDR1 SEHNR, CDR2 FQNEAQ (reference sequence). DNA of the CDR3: TGTGCCAGCAGCCACCTGGGTGCGGGGGGGTTATCCTACAATGAGCAGTTCTTC. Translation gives CASSHLGAGGLSYNEQFF. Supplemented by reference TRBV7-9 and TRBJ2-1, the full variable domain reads DTGVSQNPRHKITKRGQNVTFRCDPISEHNRLYWYRQTLGQGPEFLTYFQNEAQLEKSRLLSDRFSAERPKGSFSTLEIQRTEQGDSAMYLCASSHLGAGGLSYNEQFFGPGTRLTVL.

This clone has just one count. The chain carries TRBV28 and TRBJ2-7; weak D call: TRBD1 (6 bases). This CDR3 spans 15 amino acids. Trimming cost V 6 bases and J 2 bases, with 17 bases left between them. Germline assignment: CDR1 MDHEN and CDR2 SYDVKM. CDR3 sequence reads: CASSTIHGTTYEQYF. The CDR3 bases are TGTGCCAGCAGCACTATTCATGGGACAACCTACGAGCAGTACTTC. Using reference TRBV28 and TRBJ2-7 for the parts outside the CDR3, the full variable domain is DVKVTQSSRYLVKRTGEKVFLECVQDMDHENMFWYRQDPGLGLRLIYFSYDVKMKEKGDIPEGYSVSREKKERFSLILESASTNQTSMYLCASSTIHGTTYEQYFGPGTRLTVT.

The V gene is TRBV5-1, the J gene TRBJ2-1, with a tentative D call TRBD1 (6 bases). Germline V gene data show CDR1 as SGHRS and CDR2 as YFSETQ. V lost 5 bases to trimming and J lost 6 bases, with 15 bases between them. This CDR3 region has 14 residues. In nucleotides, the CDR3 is TGCGCCAGCAGTGTGGGACATAAGGGCAATGAGCAGTTCTTC. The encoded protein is CASSVGHKGNEQFF.

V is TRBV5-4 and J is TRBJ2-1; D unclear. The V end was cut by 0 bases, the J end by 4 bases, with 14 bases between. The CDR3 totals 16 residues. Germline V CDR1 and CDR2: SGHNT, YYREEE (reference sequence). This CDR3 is CASSLGGTMGYNEQFF. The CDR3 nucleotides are TGTGCCAGCAGCTTGGGTGGTACTATGGGTTACAATGAGCAGTTCTTC.

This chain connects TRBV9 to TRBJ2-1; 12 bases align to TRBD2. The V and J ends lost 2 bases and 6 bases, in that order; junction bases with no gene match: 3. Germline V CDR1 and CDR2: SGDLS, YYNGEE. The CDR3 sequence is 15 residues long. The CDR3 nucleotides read TGTGCCAGCAGCGTCCTAGCGGGAGGGTTCAATGAGCAGTTCTTC. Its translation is CASSVLAGGFNEQFF.

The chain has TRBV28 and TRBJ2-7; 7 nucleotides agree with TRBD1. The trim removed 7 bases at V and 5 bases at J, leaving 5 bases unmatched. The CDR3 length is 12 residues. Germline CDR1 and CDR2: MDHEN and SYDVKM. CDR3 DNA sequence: TGTGCCAGCACGGACAGGTACAACGAGCAGTACTTC. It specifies CASTDRYNEQYF.

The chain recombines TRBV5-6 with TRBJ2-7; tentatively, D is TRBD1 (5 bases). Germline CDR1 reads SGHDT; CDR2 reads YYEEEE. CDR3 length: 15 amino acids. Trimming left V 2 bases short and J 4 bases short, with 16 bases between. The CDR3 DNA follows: TGTGCCAGCAGCTTTAGATTGACAGAGGAGTACGAGCAGTACTTC. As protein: CASSFRLTEEYEQYF.

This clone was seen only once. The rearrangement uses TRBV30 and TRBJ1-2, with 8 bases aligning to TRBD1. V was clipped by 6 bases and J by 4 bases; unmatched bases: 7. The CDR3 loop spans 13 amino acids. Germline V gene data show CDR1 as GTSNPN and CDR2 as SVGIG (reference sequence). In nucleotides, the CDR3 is TGTGCCTGTGACAGGGGTAGGAGCTATGGCTACACCTTC. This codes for CACDRGRSYGYTF.

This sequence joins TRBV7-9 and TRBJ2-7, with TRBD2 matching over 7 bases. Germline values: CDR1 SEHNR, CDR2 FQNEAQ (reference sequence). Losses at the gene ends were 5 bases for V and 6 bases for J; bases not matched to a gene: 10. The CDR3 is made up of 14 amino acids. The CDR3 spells CASSPWVAGVEQYF. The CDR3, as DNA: TGTGCCAGCAGCCCTTGGGTTGCGGGAGTCGAGCAGTACTTC.

The DNA for the CDR3 is TGTGCCAGCAGTTTATGGGACGGGGATAACACTGAAGCTTTCTTT. Its translation is CASSLWDGDNTEAFF. The genes are TRBV28 and TRBJ1-1; D uncertain. Trimming removed 0 bases from V and 2 bases from J, with 10 bases in between. The CDR3 spans 15 residues. The germline V gene encodes CDR1 MDHEN and CDR2 SYDVKM.